These 14 T cell receptor beta chains originate from one sample sequenced in a study of shared clonotypes between healthy human individuals (dated by TCRdb to 2019 to 2021). The library was generated by the immunoSEQ multiplex PCR assay. TCRdb's version of the immuneACCESS table is confined to in-frame rearrangements and falls short of the full clone set. An unresolved V gene accounts for under half of the shortfall where checked; the remainder is of unknown origin. Across this sample there are fewer than 650,000 clones, with 76% seen only once. The biggest ten clones account for 13% of the sample. The source material was PBMCs. These receptors all come from a woman aged 40 to 55 in good health. Some clones in this sample may be carry-over from other donors' samples.

This clone was seen once. This rearrangement joins TRBV29-1 to TRBJ1-4, with a weak D call TRBD1 (5 bases). Germline V CDR1 and CDR2: SQVTM, ANQGSEA. The CDR3 runs to 11 residues. The V and J ends lost 6 bases and 10 bases respectively, with 12 bases between them. The CDR3 sequence: CSVAVGGKLFF. The CDR3, as DNA: TGCAGCGTCGCCGTGGGGGGAAAACTGTTTTTT.

The rearrangement uses TRBV6-1 and TRBJ2-5; unclear D gene. V shed 2 bases and J shed 7 bases, with 11 bases lying between them. Per the germline V gene, CDR1 is MNHNS and CDR2 is SASEGT. There are 13 residues in the CDR3. CDR3 nucleotide sequence: TGTGCCAGCAGTGAAATGACACTTGGGACCCAGTACTTC. Translated: CASSEMTLGTQYF.

CDR3 nucleotides: TGTGCCAGCAGCGTAGCTCCCCCTGGCACACTCAGCACAGATACGCAGTATTTT. This encodes CASSVAPPGTLSTDTQYF. This rearrangement joins TRBV9 to TRBJ2-3; D call uncertain. The V gene lost 0 bases and the J gene lost 0 bases, with 17 bases spanning the gap. The CDR3 covers 18 residues. Per the germline V gene, CDR1 is SGDLS and CDR2 is YYNGEE.

This clone showed up just once. The J gene is TRBJ2-1, the V gene TRBV9, with D hard to call. V gave up 0 bases and J gave up 4 bases, with 11 bases separating them. The CDR3 spans 15 residues. Germline CDR1 reads SGDLS; CDR2 reads YYNGEE. For the CDR3, the DNA is TGTGCCAGCAGCGTAGAGAGCGTACCTTACAATGAGCAGTTCTTC. It codes for CASSVESVPYNEQFF.

This clone was found a few times. The chain employs TRBV6-1 and TRBJ2-7, with D perhaps matching TRBD1 (5 bases). Germline-derived CDR1 and CDR2 are MNHNS and SASEGT. V gave up 3 bases and J gave up 2 bases, with 17 bases separating them. The CDR3 is 16 amino acids. CDR3 loop: CASSEPRAGHTYEQYF. In DNA form, the CDR3 reads TGTGCCAGCAGTGAGCCCCGGGCAGGGCATACCTACGAGCAGTACTTC.

Comments on this clone: A much bigger clone sits one base away, suggesting this may be a read error. Other DNA sequences in this sample translate to the same CDR3. The V and J genes are TRBV4-1 and TRBJ2-7; D is perhaps TRBD1 (6 bases). This CDR3 contains 15 residues. Germline assignment: CDR1 MGHRA and CDR2 YSYEKL. As DNA, the CDR3 is TGCGCCAGCAGCCACGCTTACAGGGTCGACTACGAGCAGTATTTC. This gives the protein CASSHAYRVDYEQYF.

This chain joins TRBV14 and TRBJ2-2; D is uncertain. The V end lost 2 bases, the J end lost 3 bases, and 4 bases lay between the germline ends. From germline, CDR1 is SGHDN and CDR2 FVKESK. CDR3 length: 13 residues. CDR3 nucleotides: TGTGCCAGCAGCCAACAGGACACCGGGGAGCTGTTTTTT. Translation: CASSQQDTGELFF.

V and J are TRBV6-1 and TRBJ1-2; D is unclear. V was cut by 2 bases and J by 8 bases, with 15 bases left in between. CDR3 size: 14 residues. Germline V gene sequence: CDR1 MNHNS, CDR2 SASEGT. As DNA, the CDR3 is TGTGCCAGCAGTGAAAGTGTGGGAGCGTGGGGCTACACCTTC. Amino acid sequence: CASSESVGAWGYTF.

The rearrangement joins TRBV5-5 to TRBJ1-1, with TRBD1 matching over 7 bases. With V trimmed by 3 bases and J by 2 bases, 7 bases remained unmatched. Germline CDR1 is SGHKS and CDR2 is YYEKEE (reference sequence). CDR3 length: 15 amino acids. In DNA, the CDR3 is TGTGCCAGCAGCTCGTACGGGACAGACAACACTGAAGCTTTCTTT. Residues: CASSSYGTDNTEAFF.

This clone was seen a few times. This chain uses TRBV28 with TRBJ1-4; TRBD1 matches 9 bases. There are 16 residues in the CDR3. J lost 6 bases, V lost 5 bases, and 10 bases had no gene match. In germline, CDR1 is MDHEN, CDR2 SYDVKM. Here the CDR3 reads CASSRQGVALDEKLFF. CDR3 nucleotides: TGTGCCAGCAGTAGACAGGGGGTGGCCCTGGATGAAAAACTGTTTTTT.

This chain links TRBV5-4 with TRBJ2-4, with D possibly being TRBD2 (6 bases). This CDR3 is built from 11 residues. Between the trimmed V and J ends, which lost 4 bases and 8 bases, there was a span of 7 bases. Per the germline V gene, CDR1 is SGHNT and CDR2 is YYREEE (reference sequence). The chain's CDR3 is CASSPGDIQYF. As DNA, the CDR3 is TGTGCCAGCAGCCCGGGAGACATTCAGTACTTC.

J is TRBJ1-3 and V is TRBV7-9; D is uncertain. V lost 2 bases and J 6 bases, leaving 8 bases between the germline ends. Germline V gene data show CDR1 as SEHNR and CDR2 as FQNEAQ (reference sequence). This CDR3 is 13 amino acids long. The CDR3 sequence is CASSLSVANTIYF. Written as DNA, the CDR3 is TGTGCCAGCAGCTTATCGGTGGCAAACACCATATATTTT. The full variable domain, rest sourced from reference TRBV7-9 and TRBJ1-3, is DTGVSQNPRHKITKRGQNVTFRCDPISEHNRLYWYRQTLGQGPEFLTYFQNEAQLEKSRLLSDRFSAERPKGSFSTLEIQRTEQGDSAMYLCASSLSVANTIYFGEGSWLTVV.

The chain has TRBV5-1 and TRBJ2-2, with TRBD2 identical over 12 bases. Germline V gives CDR1 SGHRS, CDR2 YFSETQ. V lost 4 bases to trimming and J lost 4 bases; unmatched junction nucleotides: 8. CDR3 length equals 17 residues. CDR3 DNA: TGCGCCAGCAGCAGTCCGACTAGCGGGAGAATCACCGGGGAGCTGTTTTTT. It specifies CASSSPTSGRITGELFF.

V is TRBV2 and J is TRBJ2-2, with D maybe TRBD1 (5 bases). The V gene lost 6 bases and the J gene lost 0 bases, with 11 bases spanning the gap. The CDR3 contains 15 residues. Germline-derived CDR1 and CDR2 are SNHLY and FYNNEI. CDR3 bases: TGTGCCAGCAGCTCGCAGGGATCGAACACCGGGGAGCTGTTTTTT. It yields the protein CASSSQGSNTGELFF. Looking up the rest from reference TRBV2 and TRBJ2-2 gives the full variable domain: EPEVTQTPSHQVTQMGQEVILRCVPISNHLYFYWYRQILGQKVEFLVSFYNNEISEKSEIFDDQFSVERPDGSNFTLKIRSTKLEDSAMYFCASSSQGSNTGELFFGEGSRLTVL.